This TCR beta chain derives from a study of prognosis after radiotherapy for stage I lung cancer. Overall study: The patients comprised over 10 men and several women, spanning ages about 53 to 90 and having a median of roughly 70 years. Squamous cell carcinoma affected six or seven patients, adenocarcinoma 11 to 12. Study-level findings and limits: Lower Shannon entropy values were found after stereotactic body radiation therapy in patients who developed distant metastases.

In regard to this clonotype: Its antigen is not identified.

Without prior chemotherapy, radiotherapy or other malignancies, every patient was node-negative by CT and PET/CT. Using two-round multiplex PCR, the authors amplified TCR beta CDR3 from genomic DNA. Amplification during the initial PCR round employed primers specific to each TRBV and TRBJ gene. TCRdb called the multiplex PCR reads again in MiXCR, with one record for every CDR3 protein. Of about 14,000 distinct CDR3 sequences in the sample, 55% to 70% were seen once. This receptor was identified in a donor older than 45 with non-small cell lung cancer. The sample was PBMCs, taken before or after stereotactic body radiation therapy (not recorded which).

For the CDR3, the DNA is TGTGCCAGCAGTTCGGGACTAGTCACCTCTGGGCAGTACTTC. It codes for CASSSGLVTSGQYF. V is TRBV12-3 or TRBV12-4 and J is TRBJ2-7; 8 bases align to TRBD2. The CDR3 is made up of 14 amino acids. Germline trimming cut 4 bases from V and 9 bases from J; bases unmatched to any gene: 11.